Below are 15 T cell receptor beta chains sequenced from a single sample in a study of identical twins. TCRdb independently ran MiXCR on the 5' RACE reads; one entry per CDR3 protein. The sample consists of 690,000 or so distinct CDR3 sequences, over 8.5% of them appearing once. This sample was shared with a second study, whose subject was yellow fever vaccine responses in identical twins.

Sequenced sample: PBMCs. Every receptor here comes from a woman younger than 35 in good health.

This clonotype was picked up a small number of times. This chain links TRBV18 with TRBJ2-6; the D is unclear. The germline V and J ends were trimmed by 4 bases and 13 bases, with 17 bases remaining between them. The CDR3 is made up of 14 amino acids. Per the germline V gene, CDR1 is KGHSH and CDR2 is LQKENI. CDR3: CASSLAVHTRVLTF. Written as DNA, the CDR3 is TGTGCCAGCTCACTTGCGGTGCACACCCGGGTCCTGACTTTC.

This clonotype was recorded a few times. The chain joins TRBV12-3 or TRBV12-4 to TRBJ1-5, with TRBD1 matching over 10 bases. The junction had 7 bases not matched to a gene; V was cut back by 4 bases and J by 4 bases. The CDR3 spans 16 residues. CDR3 in amino acids: CASSSSDRGSNQPQHF. The CDR3 nucleotides read TGTGCCAGCAGTTCGTCGGACAGGGGGAGTAATCAGCCCCAGCATTTT.

The chain links TRBV20-1 to TRBJ2-7; D could derive from TRBD1 or TRBD2 (5 bases each). The germline gives CDR1 DFQATT, CDR2 SNEGSKA (reference sequence). The CDR3 is 14 residues long. Trimming stripped 1 base from V and 4 bases from J, with 14 bases between. The chain's CDR3 is CSARATGTIYEQYF. The CDR3 region has the DNA TGCAGTGCTAGAGCGACCGGGACCATTTACGAGCAGTACTTC.

V and J are TRBV6-2 or TRBV6-3 and TRBJ1-5; D call uncertain. V lost 2 bases, J lost 0 bases, and 8 bases lay in between. The CDR3 has 15 residues. Germline lookup yields CDR1 MNHEY and CDR2 SVGEGT. As DNA, the CDR3 is TGTGCCAGCAGTTACCTTATTTATAGCAATCAGCCCCAGCATTTT. This gives the protein CASSYLIYSNQPQHF.

The CDR3 loop is CASSLAGKTENEQFF. The DNA of the CDR3 is TGCGCCAGCAGCTTGGCCGGGAAGACGGAGAATGAGCAGTTCTTC. The genes are TRBV5-1 and TRBJ2-1; maybe TRBD2 (5 bases). Between the trimmed V and J ends, which lost 0 bases and 7 bases, there was a span of 14 bases. The length of the CDR3 is 15 residues. Looked up from germline, CDR1 is SGHRS and CDR2 is YFSETQ.

This clonotype has at least ten counts. The CDR3 protein is CASSLGVGSYNEQFF. DNA for the CDR3: TGTGCCAGCAGCTTGGGAGTAGGATCCTACAATGAGCAGTTCTTC. The rearrangement joins TRBV11-2 to TRBJ2-1, with D tentatively TRBD2 (5 bases). Germline-derived CDR1 and CDR2 are SGHAT and FQNNGV. V was shortened by 3 bases and J by 1 base, with 10 bases between the two germline ends. This CDR3 spans 15 amino acids. The full variable domain, in which reference TRBV11-2 and TRBJ2-1 provide the parts outside the CDR3, is EAGVAQSPRYKIIEKRQSVAFWCNPISGHATLYWYQQILGQGPKLLIQFQNNGVVDDSQLPKDRFSAERLKGVDSTLKIQPAKLEDSAVYLCASSLGVGSYNEQFFGPGTRLTVL.

This clonotype was counted only a few times. The rearrangement joins TRBV4-2 to TRBJ2-3, with D perhaps matching TRBD1 or TRBD2 (5 bases each). The CDR3 length is 16 residues. Germline V CDR1 and CDR2: LGHNA, YNFKEQ. Deletions cut 3 bases from V and 2 bases from J, with 15 bases between. CDR3 sequence reads: CASSQGVAANTDTQYF. DNA of the CDR3: TGTGCCAGCAGCCAGGGGGTGGCGGCTAACACAGATACGCAGTATTTT.

The genes are TRBV10-3 and TRBJ1-5; 7 nucleotides align to TRBD1. Trimming at V came to 8 bases and at J to 1 base, leaving 8 bases not matched to a gene. The CDR3 spans 15 residues. Germline V CDR1 and CDR2: ENHRY, SYGVKD. Here the CDR3 DNA reads TGTGCCATCGGGCGACAGGGTGACAGCAATCAGCCCCAGCATTTT. This sequence encodes CAIGRQGDSNQPQHF.

Only a few counts were recorded for this clonotype. The chain has TRBV11-2 and TRBJ1-6; 8 bases are a match to TRBD1. The CDR3 totals 18 residues. J lost 0 bases, V lost 4 bases, and 8 bases had no gene match. Per germline, CDR1 SGHAT and CDR2 FQNNGV. CDR3 region: CASSSTGQGSSYNSPLHF. CDR3 in DNA: TGTGCCAGCAGCTCCACCGGACAGGGCAGCTCCTATAATTCACCCCTCCACTTT. The full variable domain, completed using reference TRBV11-2 and TRBJ1-6, is EAGVAQSPRYKIIEKRQSVAFWCNPISGHATLYWYQQILGQGPKLLIQFQNNGVVDDSQLPKDRFSAERLKGVDSTLKIQPAKLEDSAVYLCASSSTGQGSSYNSPLHFGNGTRLTVT.

This clonotype was counted only a few times. The chain uses TRBV11-2 and TRBJ2-7, with 9 bases matching TRBD1. Germline V gene sequence: CDR1 SGHAT, CDR2 FQNNGV. Germline trimming cut 5 bases from V and 3 bases from J; bases unmatched to any gene: 11. This CDR3 has 16 residues. CDR3 sequence (DNA): TGTGCCAGCAGCCGGGCACCGGGACAGGGATTCTACGAGCAGTACTTC. Translated: CASSRAPGQGFYEQYF.

This clonotype showed up many times. The chain links TRBV5-1 to TRBJ2-3; D unresolved. The germline V and J ends were trimmed by 0 bases and 1 base, with 9 bases remaining between them. The CDR3 is 15 residues long. Germline V gene data show CDR1 as SGHRS and CDR2 as YFSETQ. The CDR3 is CASSLEGLRTDTQYF. CDR3 nucleotide sequence: TGCGCCAGCAGCTTGGAAGGGTTACGCACAGATACGCAGTATTTT.

This clonotype was detected a few times. The rearrangement links TRBV7-8 to TRBJ2-7; D not certain. The CDR3 has 15 residues. Germline-derived CDR1 and CDR2 are SGHVS and FQNEAQ. V lost 1 base, J lost 0 bases, and 10 bases lay in between. DNA for the CDR3: TGTGCCAGCAGCTTAGGATACGGGCCCTCCTACGAGCAGTACTTC. Encoded protein: CASSLGYGPSYEQYF.

In its sample, this clonotype was seen many times. The chain recombines TRBV7-9 with TRBJ2-2; a possible D gene is TRBD1 (5 bases). Per germline, CDR1 SEHNR and CDR2 FQNEAQ (reference sequence). This CDR3 comprises 15 residues. V lost 0 bases and J 4 bases, leaving 9 bases between the germline ends. In nucleotides, the CDR3 is TGTGCCAGCAGCTTAGCGCAGGGCTCCACCGGGGAGCTGTTTTTT. This gives the protein CASSLAQGSTGELFF.

The rearrangement uses TRBV4-1 and TRBJ2-7; the match to TRBD1 covers 7 bases. V trimming: 4 bases; J trimming: 2 bases; junction bases outside the gene matches: 11. This CDR3 comprises 16 residues. The germline CDR1 and CDR2 sequences are MGHRA and YSYEKL. The CDR3 nucleotides read TGCGCCAGCAGCCCGCAGATACAGGGGTTCCCCTACGAGCAGTACTTC. Translated: CASSPQIQGFPYEQYF.

In its sample, this clonotype was seen a few times. This sequence joins TRBV10-3 and TRBJ2-7; D gene uncertain. This CDR3 is built from 11 residues. The germline V gene has CDR1 ENHRY and CDR2 SYGVKD. The V end lost 2 bases, the J end lost 4 bases, and 3 bases lay between the germline ends. The CDR3 is CAISERYEQYF. The CDR3 DNA reads as TGTGCCATCAGTGAGAGGTACGAGCAGTACTTC.